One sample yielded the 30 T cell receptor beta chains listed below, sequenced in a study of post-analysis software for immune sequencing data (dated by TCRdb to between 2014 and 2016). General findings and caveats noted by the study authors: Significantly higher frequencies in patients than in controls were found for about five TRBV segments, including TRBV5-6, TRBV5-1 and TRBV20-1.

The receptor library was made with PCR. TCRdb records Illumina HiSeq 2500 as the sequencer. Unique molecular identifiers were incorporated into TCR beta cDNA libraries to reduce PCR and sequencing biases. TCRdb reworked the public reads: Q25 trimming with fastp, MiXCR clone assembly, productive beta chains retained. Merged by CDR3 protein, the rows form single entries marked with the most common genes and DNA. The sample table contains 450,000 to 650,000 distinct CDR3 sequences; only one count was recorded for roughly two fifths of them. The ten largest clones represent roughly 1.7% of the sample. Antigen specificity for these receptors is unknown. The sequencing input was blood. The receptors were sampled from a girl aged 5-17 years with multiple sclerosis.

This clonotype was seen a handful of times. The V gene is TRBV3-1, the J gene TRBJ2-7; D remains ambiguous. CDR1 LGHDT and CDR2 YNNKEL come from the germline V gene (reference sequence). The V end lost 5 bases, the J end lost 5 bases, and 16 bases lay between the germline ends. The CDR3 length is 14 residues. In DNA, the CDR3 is TGTGCCAGCAGCACCAATCGGGTGGTCGACGAGCAGTACTTC. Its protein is CASSTNRVVDEQYF.

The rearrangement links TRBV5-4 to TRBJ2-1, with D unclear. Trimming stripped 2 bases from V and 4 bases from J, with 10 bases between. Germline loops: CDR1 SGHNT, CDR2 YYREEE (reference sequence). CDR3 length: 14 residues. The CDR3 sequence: CASSLIAVYNEQFF. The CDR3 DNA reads TGTGCCAGCAGCTTAATAGCAGTATACAATGAGCAGTTCTTC.

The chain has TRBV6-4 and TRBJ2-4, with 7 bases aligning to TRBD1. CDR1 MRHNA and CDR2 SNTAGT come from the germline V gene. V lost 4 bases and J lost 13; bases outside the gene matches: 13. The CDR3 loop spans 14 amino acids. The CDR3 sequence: CASSVLPLQGQQYF. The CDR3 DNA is TGTGCCAGCAGTGTTTTGCCCTTACAGGGACAGCAGTACTTC.

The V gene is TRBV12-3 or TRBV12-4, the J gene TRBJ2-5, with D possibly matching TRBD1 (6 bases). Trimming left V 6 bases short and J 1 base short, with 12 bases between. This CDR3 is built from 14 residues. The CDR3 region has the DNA TGTGCCAGCAGGCTTAGGACAGTCCAAGAGACCCAGTACTTC. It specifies CASRLRTVQETQYF.

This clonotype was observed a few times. The CDR3 DNA follows: TGTGCCAGCAGTTTAGATCAAGGGGAGTTCAATGGCTACACCTTC. It translates to CASSLDQGEFNGYTF. The chain combines TRBV12-3 or TRBV12-4 with TRBJ1-2, with a tentative D call TRBD1 (5 bases). V lost 1 base, J lost 6 bases, and 15 bases lay in between. There are 15 residues in the CDR3.

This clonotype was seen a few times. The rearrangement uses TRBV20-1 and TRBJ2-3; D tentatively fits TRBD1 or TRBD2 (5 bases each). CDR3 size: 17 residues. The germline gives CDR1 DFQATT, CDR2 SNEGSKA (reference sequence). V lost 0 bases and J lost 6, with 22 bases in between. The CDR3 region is CSARDEGSGLGPDTQYF. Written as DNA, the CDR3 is TGCAGTGCTAGAGATGAGGGGTCGGGGTTGGGTCCCGATACGCAGTATTTT.

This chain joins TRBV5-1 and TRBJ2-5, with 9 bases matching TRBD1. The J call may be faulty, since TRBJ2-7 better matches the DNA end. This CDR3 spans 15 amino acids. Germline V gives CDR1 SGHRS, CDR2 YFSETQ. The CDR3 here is CASSDPGQGTYEQYF. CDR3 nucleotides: TGCGCCAGCAGCGACCCCGGACAGGGGACCTACGAGCAGTACTTC.

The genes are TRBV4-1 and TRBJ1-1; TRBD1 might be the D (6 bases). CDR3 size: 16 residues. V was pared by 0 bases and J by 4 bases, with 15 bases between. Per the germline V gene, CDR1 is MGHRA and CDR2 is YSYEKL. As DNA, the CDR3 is TGCGCCAGCAGCCAAGAAACCACAGGGAGGCGCACTGAAGCTTTCTTT. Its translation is CASSQETTGRRTEAFF.

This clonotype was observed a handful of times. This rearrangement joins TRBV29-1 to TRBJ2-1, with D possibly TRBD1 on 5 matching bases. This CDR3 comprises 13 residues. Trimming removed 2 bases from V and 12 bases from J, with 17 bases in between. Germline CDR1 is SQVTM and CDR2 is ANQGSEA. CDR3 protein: CSVERGSLAGQFF. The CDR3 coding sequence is TGCAGCGTTGAAAGGGGCTCTTTGGCTGGGCAGTTCTTC.

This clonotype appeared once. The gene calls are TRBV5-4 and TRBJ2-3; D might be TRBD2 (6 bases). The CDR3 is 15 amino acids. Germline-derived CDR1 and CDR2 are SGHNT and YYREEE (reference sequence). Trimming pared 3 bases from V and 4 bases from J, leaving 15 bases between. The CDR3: CASSWEAGRSDTQYF. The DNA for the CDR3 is TGTGCCAGCAGCTGGGAGGCAGGGAGGTCAGATACGCAGTATTTT.

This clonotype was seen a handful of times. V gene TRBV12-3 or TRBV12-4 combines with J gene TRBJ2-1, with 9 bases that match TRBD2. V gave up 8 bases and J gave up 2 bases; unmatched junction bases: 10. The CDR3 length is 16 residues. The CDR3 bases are TGTGCCAGCTCAGGGGCGGGAGGGCCGGCCTACAATGAGCAGTTCTTC. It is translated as CASSGAGGPAYNEQFF.

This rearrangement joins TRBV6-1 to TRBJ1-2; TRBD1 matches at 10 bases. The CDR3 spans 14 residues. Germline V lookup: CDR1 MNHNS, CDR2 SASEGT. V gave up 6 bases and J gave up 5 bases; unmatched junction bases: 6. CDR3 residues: CASRRTGGGYGYTF. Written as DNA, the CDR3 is TGTGCCAGCAGAAGGACAGGGGGAGGATATGGCTACACCTTC.

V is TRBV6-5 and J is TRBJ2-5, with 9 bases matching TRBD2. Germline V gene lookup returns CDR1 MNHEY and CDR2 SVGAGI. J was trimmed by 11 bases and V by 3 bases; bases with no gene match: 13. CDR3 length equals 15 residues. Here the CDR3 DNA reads TGTGCCAGCAGTTATAGCGGGGGCCAATACCTGGAGCAGTACTTC. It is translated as CASSYSGGQYLEQYF.

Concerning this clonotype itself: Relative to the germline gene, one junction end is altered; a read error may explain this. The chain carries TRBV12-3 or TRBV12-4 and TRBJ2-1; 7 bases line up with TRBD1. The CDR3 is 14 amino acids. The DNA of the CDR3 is TGTGCCAGCAGTCCCCCGGGACAGTATGTTGAGCAGTGCTTC. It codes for CASSPPGQYVEQCF.

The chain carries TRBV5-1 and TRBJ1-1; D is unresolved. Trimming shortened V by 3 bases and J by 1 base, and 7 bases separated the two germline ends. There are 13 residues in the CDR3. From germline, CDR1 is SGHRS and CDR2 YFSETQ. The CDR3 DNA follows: TGCGCCAGCAGCTGGCGGAGGAACACTGAAGCTTTCTTT. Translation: CASSWRRNTEAFF.

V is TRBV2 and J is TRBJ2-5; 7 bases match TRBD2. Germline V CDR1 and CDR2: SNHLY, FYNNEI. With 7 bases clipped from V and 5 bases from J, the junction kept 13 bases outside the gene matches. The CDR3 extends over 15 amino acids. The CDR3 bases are TGTGCCAGCAACAGCGGGATTTCATTAGGCGAGACCCAGTACTTC. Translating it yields CASNSGISLGETQYF. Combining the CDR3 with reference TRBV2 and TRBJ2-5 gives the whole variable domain EPEVTQTPSHQVTQMGQEVILRCVPISNHLYFYWYRQILGQKVEFLVSFYNNEISEKSEIFDDQFSVERPDGSNFTLKIRSTKLEDSAMYFCASNSGISLGETQYFGPGTRLLVL.

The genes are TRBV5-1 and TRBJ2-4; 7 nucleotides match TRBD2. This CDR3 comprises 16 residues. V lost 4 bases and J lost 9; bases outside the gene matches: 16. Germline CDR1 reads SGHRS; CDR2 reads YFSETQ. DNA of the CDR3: TGCGCCAGCAGCGGCAATTCCGGGACTACTCAAGGCATTCAGTACTTC. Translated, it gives CASSGNSGTTQGIQYF. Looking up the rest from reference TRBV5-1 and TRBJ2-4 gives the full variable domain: KAGVTQTPRYLIKTRGQQVTLSCSPISGHRSVSWYQQTPGQGLQFLFEYFSETQRNKGNFPGRFSGRQFSNSRSEMNVSTLELGDSALYLCASSGNSGTTQGIQYFGAGTRLSVL.

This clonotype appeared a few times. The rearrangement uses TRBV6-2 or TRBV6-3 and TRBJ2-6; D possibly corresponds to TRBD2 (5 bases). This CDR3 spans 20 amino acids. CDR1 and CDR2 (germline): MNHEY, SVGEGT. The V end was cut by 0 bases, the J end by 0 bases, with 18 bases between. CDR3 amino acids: CASSYSSIRAVGSGANVLTF. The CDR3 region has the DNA TGTGCCAGCAGTTACTCATCTATCCGAGCGGTCGGCTCTGGGGCCAACGTCCTGACTTTC.

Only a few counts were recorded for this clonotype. The CDR3 spells CASSLGGPHSNQPQHF. The CDR3 coding sequence is TGCGCCAGCAGCTTGGGAGGGCCGCATAGCAATCAGCCCCAGCATTTT. V gene TRBV5-1 combines with J gene TRBJ1-5, with no clear D. There are 16 residues in the CDR3. The V end was cut by 0 bases, the J end by 0 bases, with 10 bases between. Germline CDR1 and CDR2: SGHRS and YFSETQ. Looking up the rest from reference TRBV5-1 and TRBJ1-5 gives the full variable domain: KAGVTQTPRYLIKTRGQQVTLSCSPISGHRSVSWYQQTPGQGLQFLFEYFSETQRNKGNFPGRFSGRQFSNSRSEMNVSTLELGDSALYLCASSLGGPHSNQPQHFGDGTRLSIL.

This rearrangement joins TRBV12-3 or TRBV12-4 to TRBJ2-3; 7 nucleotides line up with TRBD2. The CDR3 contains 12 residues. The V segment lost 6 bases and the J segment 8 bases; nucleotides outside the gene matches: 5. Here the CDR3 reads CASSIQRGTQYF. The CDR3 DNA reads TGTGCCAGCAGCATACAGCGGGGTACGCAGTATTTT.

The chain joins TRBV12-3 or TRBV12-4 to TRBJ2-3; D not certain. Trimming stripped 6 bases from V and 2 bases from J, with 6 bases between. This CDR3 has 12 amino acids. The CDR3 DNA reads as TGTGCCAGCAGGGTGAACACAGATACGCAGTATTTT. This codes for CASRVNTDTQYF.

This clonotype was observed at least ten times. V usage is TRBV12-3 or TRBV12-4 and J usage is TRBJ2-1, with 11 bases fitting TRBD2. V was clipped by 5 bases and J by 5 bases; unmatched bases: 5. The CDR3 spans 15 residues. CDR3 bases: TGTGCCAGCAGTCCCGGGACTAGCGGTAACAATGAGCAGTTCTTC. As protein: CASSPGTSGNNEQFF.

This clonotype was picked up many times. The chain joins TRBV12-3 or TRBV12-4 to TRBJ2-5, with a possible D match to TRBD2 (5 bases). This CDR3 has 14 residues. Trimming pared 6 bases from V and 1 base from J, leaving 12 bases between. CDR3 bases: TGTGCCAGCAGCAGTACCGGGATCCAAGAGACCCAGTACTTC. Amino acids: CASSSTGIQETQYF.

The CDR3 bases are TGCAGTGCACACAGGGGGGGTAACTATGGCTACACCTTC. Its translation is CSAHRGGNYGYTF. This chain connects TRBV20-1 to TRBJ1-2, with 8 bases fitting TRBD1. Germline trimming cut 6 bases from V and 1 base from J; bases unmatched to any gene: 4. The germline V gene encodes CDR1 DFQATT and CDR2 SNEGSKA (reference sequence). This CDR3 has 13 amino acids.

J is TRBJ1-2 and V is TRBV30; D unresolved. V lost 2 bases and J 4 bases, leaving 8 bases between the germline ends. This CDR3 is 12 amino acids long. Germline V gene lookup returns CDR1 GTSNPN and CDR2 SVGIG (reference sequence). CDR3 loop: CAWSPYAYGYTF. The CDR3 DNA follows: TGTGCCTGGAGTCCCTACGCCTATGGCTACACCTTC.

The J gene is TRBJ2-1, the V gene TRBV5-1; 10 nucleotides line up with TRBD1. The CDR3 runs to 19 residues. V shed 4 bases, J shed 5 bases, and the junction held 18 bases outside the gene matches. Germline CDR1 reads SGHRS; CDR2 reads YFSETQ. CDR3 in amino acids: CASSTTWPATGGENNEQFF. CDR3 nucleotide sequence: TGCGCCAGCAGCACAACCTGGCCCGCGACAGGGGGCGAGAACAATGAGCAGTTCTTC.

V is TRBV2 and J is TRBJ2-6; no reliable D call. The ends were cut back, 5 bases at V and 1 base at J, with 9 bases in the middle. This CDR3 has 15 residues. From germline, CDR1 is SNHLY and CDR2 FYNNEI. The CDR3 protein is CASSRFESGANVLTF. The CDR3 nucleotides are TGTGCCAGCAGTCGATTTGAATCTGGGGCCAACGTCCTGACTTTC.

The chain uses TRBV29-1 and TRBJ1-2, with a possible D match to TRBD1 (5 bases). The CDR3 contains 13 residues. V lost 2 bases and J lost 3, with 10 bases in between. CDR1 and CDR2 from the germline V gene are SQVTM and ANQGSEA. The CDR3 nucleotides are TGCAGCGTTGAATCTGGCAGGGACTATGGCTACACCTTC. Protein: CSVESGRDYGYTF.

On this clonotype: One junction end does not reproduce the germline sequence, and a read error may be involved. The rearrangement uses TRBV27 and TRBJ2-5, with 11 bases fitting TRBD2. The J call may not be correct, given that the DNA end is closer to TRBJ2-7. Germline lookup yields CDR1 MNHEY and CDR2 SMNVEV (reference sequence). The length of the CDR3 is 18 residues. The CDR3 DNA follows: TGTGCCGGCAGTTTGACTCAGCTTAGCGGGAGGGCCGTCTACGAGCAGTACTTC. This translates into CAGSLTQLSGRAVYEQYF.

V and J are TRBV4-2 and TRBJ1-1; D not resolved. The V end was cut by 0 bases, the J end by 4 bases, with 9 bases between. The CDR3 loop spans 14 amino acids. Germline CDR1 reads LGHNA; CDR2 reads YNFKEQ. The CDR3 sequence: CASSQEGSLTEAFF. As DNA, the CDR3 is TGTGCCAGCAGCCAAGAGGGAAGCCTCACTGAAGCTTTCTTT.